The 2 T cell receptor beta chains below were found in one sample sequenced in a study of shared clonotypes between healthy human individuals. TCRdb's table, derived via immunoSEQ multiplex PCR, lists solely in-frame clones and lacks some. This repertoire shows 2,500,000 or so clones, 80% to 95% found once; its top ten account for 0.36%. The sequenced sample consisted of naive CD4+ T cells from PBMCs. The subset was: CD45RA+ positively selected. The receptors were sampled from a man aged 18 to 29 in good health. Some clones in this sample may be carry-over from other donors' samples.

The J gene is TRBJ2-7, the V gene TRBV7-2; 7 bases fit TRBD2. The CDR3 sequence is 14 residues long. CDR1 is SGHTA and CDR2 is FQGNSA in the germline V gene. V lost 6 bases to trimming and J lost 3 bases; unmatched junction nucleotides: 8. CDR3 loop: CASRDPASGYEQYF. Here the CDR3 DNA reads TGTGCCAGCAGGGACCCGGCTAGCGGCTACGAGCAGTACTTC.

The chain carries TRBV5-1 and TRBJ2-7; 10 bases are shared with TRBD1. V was clipped by 1 base and J by 2 bases; unmatched bases: 3. There are 15 residues in the CDR3. Germline assignment: CDR1 SGHRS and CDR2 YFSETQ. This CDR3 is CASSLRGTGAYEQYF. The CDR3 nucleotides read TGCGCCAGCAGCTTGAGGGGGACAGGGGCCTACGAGCAGTACTTC.